The 31 T cell receptor beta chains below come from one sample, sequenced in a study of shared clonotypes between healthy human individuals (TCRdb year 2020). The protocol used for the library was the immunoSEQ multiplex PCR assay. TCRdb re-hosts the immuneACCESS table, in-frame sequences only. Its copies lack some clones; in the studies checked, an unresolved V gene accounts for under half of them, and the cause for the rest is not known. Recorded for this sample are around 620,000 clones; 85% to 95% of them occurred a single time. Together, the top ten hold approximately 0.11% of the sample. CD8 naive samples consisted of CD45RO-negative cells that were positively selected for CCR7, yielding a CD45RA+CCR7+ population without TemRA cells. Specimen: naive CD8+ T cells sorted from blood. In light of the paper, this sample's cell subset or site label describes: CD45RA+CCR7+. The receptors here all came from a woman aged 25 to 45 in good health.

As for this clone: This sample includes further DNA sequences coding for the same CDR3. This rearrangement joins TRBV27 to TRBJ1-5, with 8 bases fitting TRBD1. The CDR3 covers 14 residues. V lost 6 bases, J lost 6 bases, and 7 bases stayed unmatched. CDR1 MNHEY and CDR2 SMNVEV come from the germline V gene (reference sequence). As DNA, the CDR3 is TGTGCCAGCAGCTCAGGGGGCGCGGGTCAGCCCCAGCATTTT. It codes for CASSSGGAGQPQHF.

The J gene is TRBJ2-2, the V gene TRBV28, with no clear D. Looked up from germline, CDR1 is MDHEN and CDR2 is SYDVKM. The CDR3 runs to 14 residues. V was shortened by 7 bases and J by 1 base, with 10 bases between the two germline ends. The DNA of the CDR3 is TGTGCCAGCACCCTGTGGGAGAACACCGGGGAGCTGTTTTTT. This sequence encodes CASTLWENTGELFF.

The V call is TRBV27, the J call TRBJ2-5; 9 bases are a match to TRBD2. The end of the DNA fits TRBJ2-7 better, so the J call may be wrong. CDR1 and CDR2 (germline): MNHEY, SMNVEV (reference sequence). CDR3 size: 14 residues. In DNA form, the CDR3 reads TGTGCCAGCAGTTTTATAGGGACTAGCAACGAGCAGTACTTC. It yields the protein CASSFIGTSNEQYF.

The V and J genes are TRBV5-4 and TRBJ1-2; perhaps TRBD1 as D (5 bases). V was clipped by 2 bases and J by 3 bases, with 11 bases between them. The CDR3 is made up of 14 amino acids. Germline V CDR1 and CDR2: SGHNT, YYREEE (reference sequence). CDR3 in DNA: TGTGCCAGCAGCTTACAAGGGACTGACTATGGCTACACCTTC. Its translation: CASSLQGTDYGYTF.

Comment on this clone: Other nucleotide sequences in the sample specify the same CDR3. The genes are TRBV7-9 and TRBJ1-2; D is ambiguous. The CDR3 is 14 amino acids. Trimming removed 5 bases at V and 4 bases at J, with 14 bases between. Germline V gene data show CDR1 as SEHNR and CDR2 as FQNEAQ (reference sequence). The CDR3: CASSPPDRVYGYTF. CDR3 DNA sequence: TGTGCCAGCAGCCCCCCTGACCGAGTCTATGGCTACACCTTC.

The chain recombines TRBV2 with TRBJ1-1; D is uncertain. The CDR3 totals 13 residues. V lost 8 bases and J lost 0, with 10 bases in between. Germline assignment: CDR1 SNHLY and CDR2 FYNNEI. The DNA for the CDR3 is TGTGCCAGCCCCCCAAATATGAACACTGAAGCTTTCTTT. It encodes CASPPNMNTEAFF.

The chain employs TRBV28 and TRBJ2-5; the match to TRBD2 covers 7 bases. This CDR3 spans 14 amino acids. Germline assignment: CDR1 MDHEN and CDR2 SYDVKM. J lost 4 bases, V lost 3 bases, and 5 bases had no gene match. CDR3 amino acids: CASSLVGLLETQYF. DNA of the CDR3: TGTGCCAGCAGTTTGGTGGGACTACTAGAGACCCAGTACTTC.

This chain uses TRBV6-5 with TRBJ2-2; TRBD1 might be the D (5 bases). This CDR3 spans 13 amino acids. CDR1 is MNHEY, CDR2 SVGAGI, per germline. V was clipped by 4 bases and J by 7 bases, with 10 bases between them. Written as DNA, the CDR3 is TGTGCCAGCAGTTTTTTTGACAGCGGGGAGCTGTTTTTT. Amino acids: CASSFFDSGELFF.

Only one count was recorded for this clone. This chain uses TRBV4-1 with TRBJ1-1; no clear D gene. The CDR3 covers 12 residues. Trimming shortened V by 6 bases and J by 4 bases, and 9 bases separated the two germline ends. Germline V CDR1 and CDR2: MGHRA, YSYEKL. In DNA form, the CDR3 reads TGCGCCAGCAGGTGGGAGGGCACTGAAGCTTTCTTT. It is translated as CASRWEGTEAFF.

J is TRBJ2-2 and V is TRBV30; TRBD1 agrees at 7 bases. Germline V gene sequence: CDR1 GTSNPN, CDR2 SVGIG (reference sequence). J gave up 5 bases and V 8 bases, and 8 bases lay outside the gene matches. CDR3 length: 13 residues. The CDR3 DNA reads as TGTGCCCGACGGGACAGAGGGACCGGGGAGCTGTTTTTT. Amino acid sequence: CARRDRGTGELFF.

CDR3 protein: CAARDRGSYSNQPQHF. CDR3 nucleotides: TGTGCCGCCAGGGACAGGGGATCCTATAGCAATCAGCCCCAGCATTTT. V usage is TRBV12-1 and J usage is TRBJ1-5; the table's D call, TRBD1, was not checked against the DNA. TRBV12-1 is reported as a pseudogene. CDR3 length equals 16 residues.

This clone was seen a single time. The genes are TRBV19 and TRBJ1-2, with D perhaps matching TRBD1 (5 bases). The germline V and J ends were trimmed by 7 bases and 1 base, with 28 bases remaining between them. The CDR3 length is 19 residues. Germline V lookup: CDR1 LNHDA, CDR2 SQIVND (reference sequence). CDR3 protein: CASNGVMIGTATYNYGYTF. CDR3 coding DNA: TGTGCCAGTAATGGGGTGATGATTGGGACCGCTACTTATAACTATGGCTACACCTTC.

V gene TRBV7-9 combines with J gene TRBJ2-7, with 10 bases matching TRBD1. Germline-derived CDR1 and CDR2 are SEHNR and FQNEAQ (reference sequence). This CDR3 comprises 16 residues. The V gene end was trimmed by 2 bases and the J gene end by 4 bases; junction bases not matched to a gene: 8. CDR3 sequence reads: CASSLSMGQGRYEQYF. Written as DNA, the CDR3 is TGTGCCAGCAGCTTAAGTATGGGACAGGGGCGATACGAGCAGTACTTC. The complete variable domain, with remaining parts taken from reference TRBV7-9 and TRBJ2-7, reads DTGVSQNPRHKITKRGQNVTFRCDPISEHNRLYWYRQTLGQGPEFLTYFQNEAQLEKSRLLSDRFSAERPKGSFSTLEIQRTEQGDSAMYLCASSLSMGQGRYEQYFGPGTRLTVT.

The chain employs TRBV29-1 and TRBJ2-1; weak D call: TRBD2 (6 bases). In germline, CDR1 is SQVTM, CDR2 ANQGSEA. Between the trimmed V and J ends, which lost 8 bases and 2 bases, there was a span of 13 bases. This CDR3 is built from 13 residues. The CDR3 loop reads CSLRESAYNEQFF. The CDR3 nucleotides read TGCAGCTTACGGGAGTCAGCCTACAATGAGCAGTTCTTC.

The gene calls are TRBV27 and TRBJ2-3; tentatively, D is TRBD2 (6 bases). The V and J ends lost 2 bases and 0 bases respectively, with 15 bases between them. Germline V gene sequence: CDR1 MNHEY, CDR2 SMNVEV (reference sequence). The CDR3 runs 17 residues. The CDR3 DNA is TGTGCCAGCAGTTTACAGCGGAGGGTCTCTAGCACAGATACGCAGTATTTT. Translated: CASSLQRRVSSTDTQYF.

The chain recombines TRBV4-1 with TRBJ2-4, with D unclear. Trimming stripped 6 bases from V and 0 bases from J, with 12 bases between. The CDR3 is 15 residues long. CDR1 is MGHRA and CDR2 is YSYEKL in the germline V gene. The DNA for the CDR3 is TGCGCCAGCAGACCCACAACGCTAGCCAAAAACATTCAGTACTTC. Amino acid sequence: CASRPTTLAKNIQYF.

This chain links TRBV2 with TRBJ2-7; maybe TRBD1 (5 bases). The CDR3 covers 18 residues. The germline V and J ends were trimmed by 0 bases and 3 bases, with 21 bases remaining between them. Germline loops: CDR1 SNHLY, CDR2 FYNNEI. The CDR3 here is CASSEAPFYRSYIYEQYF. Here the CDR3 DNA reads TGTGCCAGCAGTGAAGCCCCCTTCTACAGGAGCTATATCTACGAGCAGTACTTC.

As for this clone: In the same sample, other DNA sequences code for this CDR3. The chain combines TRBV5-6 with TRBJ2-7; D unresolved. The CDR3 length is 12 residues. In germline, CDR1 is SGHDT, CDR2 YYEEEE. V was shortened by 4 bases and J by 3 bases, with 8 bases between the two germline ends. The CDR3 region is CASSLPGYEQYF. The DNA of the CDR3 is TGTGCCAGCAGCCTACCGGGCTACGAGCAGTACTTC.

V is TRBV5-1 and J is TRBJ2-1; D not resolved. Germline loops: CDR1 SGHRS, CDR2 YFSETQ. Trimming stripped 7 bases from V and 7 bases from J, with 18 bases between. The CDR3 totals 14 residues. CDR3 in DNA: TGCGCCAGCTCCTATGTTATGGACCTAAATGAGCAGTTCTTC. Residues: CASSYVMDLNEQFF.

The chain recombines TRBV6-5 with TRBJ2-7; weak D call: TRBD1 (6 bases). The CDR3 contains 16 residues. Germline CDR1 MNHEY, CDR2 SVGAGI. Deletions cut 0 bases from V and 0 bases from J, with 12 bases between. CDR3 DNA sequence: TGTGCCAGCAGTTACTCGATTGGACAGTCCTCCTACGAGCAGTACTTC. Translated: CASSYSIGQSSYEQYF.

The chain is built from TRBV21-1 and TRBJ1-5; TRBD1, the table's D call, lacks a check against the DNA. TRBV21-1 is described as a pseudogene. The CDR3 is 15 amino acids. As DNA, the CDR3 is TGTGCCAGCAGCAAAGGGGGGACACGAAATCAGCCCCAGCATTTT. Translated, it gives CASSKGGTRNQPQHF.

The chain couples TRBV7-9 to TRBJ2-1, with 15 bases identical to TRBD2. V dropped 5 bases and J dropped 0; count of bases not matched to a gene: 8. The germline CDR1 and CDR2 sequences are SEHNR and FQNEAQ (reference sequence). The CDR3 runs 19 residues. The CDR3: CASSQPGLAGGSSYNEQFF. The CDR3 DNA reads TGTGCCAGCAGCCAACCGGGACTAGCGGGAGGATCCTCCTACAATGAGCAGTTCTTC.

This sequence joins TRBV27 and TRBJ2-5, with 9 bases fitting TRBD1. The V segment lost 3 bases and the J segment 5 bases; nucleotides outside the gene matches: 4. Germline assignment: CDR1 MNHEY and CDR2 SMNVEV (reference sequence). The CDR3 is 14 amino acids. The CDR3 DNA reads as TGTGCCAGCAGTTTGACAGGGGGGTGGGAGACCCAGTACTTC. It encodes CASSLTGGWETQYF.

This clone has only one observation. The chain has TRBV5-4 and TRBJ2-5, with 8 bases identical to TRBD2. Germline CDR1 reads SGHNT; CDR2 reads YYREEE (reference sequence). V dropped 4 bases and J dropped 1; count of bases not matched to a gene: 6. CDR3 size: 15 residues. CDR3 bases: TGTGCCAGCAGCACCCCGGGAGGGACCCAAGAGACCCAGTACTTC. Translating gives CASSTPGGTQETQYF.

This clone was counted once. The chain links TRBV27 to TRBJ2-5, with 7 bases that match TRBD2. With the DNA end fitting TRBJ2-7 better, the J assignment may be wrong. Germline lookup yields CDR1 MNHEY and CDR2 SMNVEV (reference sequence). The CDR3 contains 15 residues. This CDR3 is CASGHGGGMVGEQYF. The DNA for the CDR3 is TGTGCCAGCGGCCATGGGGGGGGGATGGTTGGCGAGCAGTACTTC.

CDR3 sequence reads: CASSAPGNVNEKLFF. CDR3 nucleotides: TGTGCCAGCAGCGCACCGGGAAATGTTAATGAAAAACTGTTTTTT. The chain employs TRBV7-9 and TRBJ1-4; D not certain. Germline V CDR1 and CDR2: SEHNR, FQNEAQ (reference sequence). The CDR3 consists of 15 residues. Trimming pared 5 bases from V and 4 bases from J, leaving 14 bases between.

The chain combines TRBV5-4 with TRBJ2-7; no firm D call. V was clipped by 5 bases and J by 4 bases, with 16 bases between them. The CDR3 is made up of 14 amino acids. The germline gives CDR1 SGHNT, CDR2 YYREEE (reference sequence). The CDR3 DNA reads as TGTGCCAGCAGTTTACGATTCCTGGGATACGAGCAGTACTTC. Translating it yields CASSLRFLGYEQYF.

In its sample, this clone was seen once. J is TRBJ2-1 and V is TRBV5-8, with 8 nucleotides matching TRBD2. From germline, CDR1 is SGHTS and CDR2 YDEGEE. With 5 bases clipped from V and 5 bases from J, the junction kept 9 bases outside the gene matches. The CDR3 length is 15 residues. Here the CDR3 DNA reads TGTGCCAGCAGACACCGGGGGGGAGTCAACAATGAGCAGTTCTTC. Encoded protein: CASRHRGGVNNEQFF.

The CDR3 sequence is CASSPGSAYYEQYF. The DNA for the CDR3 is TGTGCCAGCAGTCCGGGGTCAGCCTACTACGAGCAGTACTTC. The V gene is TRBV27, the J gene TRBJ2-7, with a possible D match to TRBD2 (5 bases). Germline V CDR1 and CDR2: MNHEY, SMNVEV (reference sequence). Trimming took 5 bases from V and 3 from J, leaving 14 bases between them. The CDR3 runs 14 residues.

The chain carries TRBV4-1 and TRBJ2-7; 7 bases fit TRBD1. This CDR3 is built from 15 residues. J gave up 5 bases and V 3 bases, and 10 bases lay outside the gene matches. CDR1 and CDR2 (germline): MGHRA, YSYEKL. CDR3 DNA: TGCGCCAGCAGCCACCCAGACAGGGCCGGTAACGAGCAGTACTTC. Protein sequence: CASSHPDRAGNEQYF.

This chain joins TRBV7-9 and TRBJ2-1; 7 bases fit TRBD2. The V gene end was trimmed by 0 bases and the J gene end by 5 bases; junction bases not matched to a gene: 1. This CDR3 has 14 residues. Germline values: CDR1 SEHNR, CDR2 FQNEAQ (reference sequence). The CDR3: CASSLAGGNNEQFF. The CDR3 nucleotides are TGTGCCAGCAGCTTAGCGGGAGGGAACAATGAGCAGTTCTTC.